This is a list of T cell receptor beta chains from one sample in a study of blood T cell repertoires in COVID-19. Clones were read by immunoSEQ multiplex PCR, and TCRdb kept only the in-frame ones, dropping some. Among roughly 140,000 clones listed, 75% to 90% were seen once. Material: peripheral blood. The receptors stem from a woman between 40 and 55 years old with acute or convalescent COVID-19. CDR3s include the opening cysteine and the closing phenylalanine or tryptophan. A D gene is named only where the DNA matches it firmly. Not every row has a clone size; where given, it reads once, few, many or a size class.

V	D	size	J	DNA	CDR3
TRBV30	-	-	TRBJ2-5	TGTGCCTGGAGTGTAGGTCAGGTAGAGACCCAGTACTTC	CAWSVGQVETQYF
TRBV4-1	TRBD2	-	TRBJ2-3	TGCGCCAGTCGGACTAGCGGCGACACAGATACGCAGTATTTT	CASRTSGDTDTQYF
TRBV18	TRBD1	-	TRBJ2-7	TGTGCCAGCTCCACCAGACAGGGCGACTACGAGCAGTACTTC	CASSTRQGDYEQYF
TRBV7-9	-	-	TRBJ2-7	TGTGCCAGCAGCCACCCTTCAGGTTTCGAGCAGTACTTC	CASSHPSGFEQYF
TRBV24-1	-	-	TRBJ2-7	TGTGCCACCAGTCCGGGTCCCAAAGAAGGATACGAGCAGTACTTC	CATSPGPKEGYEQYF
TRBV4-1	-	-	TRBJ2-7	TGCGCCAGCAGCCAAAACGGGGGTAACTCCTACGAGCAGTACTTC	CASSQNGGNSYEQYF
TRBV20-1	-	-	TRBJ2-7	TGCAGTGCCCTACAGGGTTCCGAGCAGTACTTC	CSALQGSEQYF
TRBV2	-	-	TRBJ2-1	TGTGCCAGCAGTGAAGGTAATGTAGCCGTTGAGCAGTTCTTC	CASSEGNVAVEQFF
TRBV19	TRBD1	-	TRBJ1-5	TGTGCCAGTCTTATCCGGGACAGGGCCTTCTCGTATAGCAATCAGCCCCAGCATTTT	CASLIRDRAFSYSNQPQHF
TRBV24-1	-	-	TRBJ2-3	TGTGCCACCAGTGAGGGAGACACCTACACAGATACGCAGTATTTT	CATSEGDTYTDTQYF
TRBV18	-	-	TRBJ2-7	TGTGCCAGCTCACCAGATCCAGGAGGGAACGAGCAGTACTTC	CASSPDPGGNEQYF
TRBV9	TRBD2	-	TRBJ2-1	TGTGCCAGCAGCAATAGCGGGAGGGCTGCCTACAATGAGCAGTTCTTC	CASSNSGRAAYNEQFF
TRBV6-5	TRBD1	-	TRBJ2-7	TGTGCCAGCTATGCCGGGACAGGGAAACACGAGCAGTACTTC	CASYAGTGKHEQYF
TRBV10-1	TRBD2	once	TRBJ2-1	TGCGCCAGCAGTGAGCCTAGCGGGGCCTACAATGAGCAGTTCTTC	CASSEPSGAYNEQFF
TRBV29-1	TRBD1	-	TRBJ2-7	TGCAGCGTTCGGACAGGGTCCTACGAGCAGTACTTC	CSVRTGSYEQYF
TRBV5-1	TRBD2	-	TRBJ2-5	TGCGCCAGCAGCACCGATTCCCCCGTGCTAGCGGGAGCGCGGGAGACCCAGTACTTC	CASSTDSPVLAGARETQYF
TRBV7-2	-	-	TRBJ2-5	TGTGCCAGCAGCTCCGGACAGCGGGAGACCCAGTACTTC	CASSSGQRETQYF
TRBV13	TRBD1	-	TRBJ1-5	TGTGCCAGCAGCTTAGGACAGGGGAATCAGCCCCAGCATTTT	CASSLGQGNQPQHF
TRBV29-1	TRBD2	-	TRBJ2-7	TGCAGCGTTGCTGGGATGACTAGCGGGGGGGCATCCTACGAGCAGTACTTC	CSVAGMTSGGASYEQYF
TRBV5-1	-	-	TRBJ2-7	TGCGCCAGCAGCCAACAACCCAGCTCCTACGAGCAGTACTTC	CASSQQPSSYEQYF
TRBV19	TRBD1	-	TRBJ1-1	TGTGCCAGTAGTATAGCAGGGGGATCGGTAGGACAGTCCTCGCAGAGAAAAACTGAAGCTTTCTTT	CASSIAGGSVGQSSQRKTEAFF
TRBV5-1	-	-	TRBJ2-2	TGCGCCAGCAGGTTGATGGGGGCCGGCACCGGGGAGCTGTTTTTT	CASRLMGAGTGELFF